This T cell receptor (beta chain) stems from a study of cytomegalovirus exposure and HLA in healthy donors. Findings of the study overall: Prediction of most subjects' HLA-A and HLA-B alleles by TCR beta sequences was reportedly accurate.

This clone was observed a handful of times. The antigen remains undetermined. A multiplex PCR was run with 60 Vbeta primers and 13 Jbeta primers. Produced via immunoSEQ multiplex PCR; TCRdb's table is partial and in-frame only. The data contain 12,000 to 15,000 clones, 55% to 75% of them singletons. Donors sampled were nominally healthy, though unrecorded immune exposures were likely. Germline CDR1 SQVTM, CDR2 ANQGSEA. Trimming took 4 bases from V and 0 from J, leaving 10 bases between them. The CDR3 loop spans 13 amino acids. Sequencing was carried out using PBMCs. The V and J genes are TRBV29-1 and TRBJ2-7; possible D gene TRBD1, 5 bases. The source is a woman aged 50 to 60 in good health and CMV-seropositive. The CDR3 sequence: CSVGQGSSYEQYF. CDR3 in DNA: TGCAGCGTTGGTCAGGGCTCCTCCTACGAGCAGTACTTC.